This entry lists 24 T cell receptor beta chains sequenced from one sample in a study of cytomegalovirus exposure and HLA in healthy donors. PCR used 60 Vbeta primers and 13 Jbeta primers. Method: immunoSEQ multiplex PCR; TCRdb's copy keeps in-frame clones and lacks some. The sample yields some 130,000 clones, roughly two thirds seen once. Source material: PBMCs. These receptors all stem from a man aged 25-40 years in good health and CMV-seropositive.

The chain employs TRBV11-2 and TRBJ2-1; D is possibly TRBD1 (5 bases). Germline loops: CDR1 SGHAT, CDR2 FQNNGV. The CDR3 totals 17 residues. Trimming left V 5 bases short and J 0 bases short, with 17 bases between. The CDR3 DNA reads TGTGCCAGCAGCCCCAGACAGATTACCTACTCCTACAATGAGCAGTTCTTC. As protein: CASSPRQITYSYNEQFF.

The rearrangement uses TRBV10-2 and TRBJ2-1; possible D gene TRBD1, 5 bases. Germline V gene sequence: CDR1 WSHSY, CDR2 SAAADI. This CDR3 comprises 11 residues. Trimming took off 8 bases at V and 9 bases at J, with 11 bases between the two ends. The CDR3 region is CASRGHREQFF. The CDR3, as DNA: TGCGCCAGCCGAGGACACCGTGAGCAGTTCTTC.

This chain links TRBV28 with TRBJ1-1; tentative D call: TRBD1 (5 bases). This CDR3 has 12 amino acids. The germline V gene encodes CDR1 MDHEN and CDR2 SYDVKM. V gave up 6 bases and J gave up 6 bases, with 11 bases separating them. Written as DNA, the CDR3 is TGTGCCAGCAGATTTTCAGGGTCTGAAGCTTTCTTT. Protein sequence: CASRFSGSEAFF. Variable domain in full (rest from reference TRBV28 and TRBJ1-1): DVKVTQSSRYLVKRTGEKVFLECVQDMDHENMFWYRQDPGLGLRLIYFSYDVKMKEKGDIPEGYSVSREKKERFSLILESASTNQTSMYLCASRFSGSEAFFGQGTRLTVV.

The V gene is TRBV7-9, the J gene TRBJ1-4; TRBD1 matches 10 bases. With 5 bases clipped from V and 3 bases from J, the junction kept 12 bases outside the gene matches. Per the germline V gene, CDR1 is SEHNR and CDR2 is FQNEAQ (reference sequence). CDR3 size: 18 residues. The CDR3 here is CASSPGQGRAVPNEKLFF. The CDR3 region has the DNA TGTGCCAGCAGCCCGGGACAGGGGCGCGCCGTCCCTAATGAAAAACTGTTTTTT.

The V and J genes are TRBV7-9 and TRBJ2-7; possibly TRBD2 for D (5 bases). From germline, CDR1 is SEHNR and CDR2 FQNEAQ (reference sequence). The CDR3 extends over 17 amino acids. The germline V and J ends were trimmed by 1 base and 3 bases, with 19 bases remaining between them. The CDR3 region has the DNA TGTGCCAGCAGCTTAGAAGGACGCGGGCTAGGTCGCTACGAGCAGTACTTC. Its translation: CASSLEGRGLGRYEQYF.

The rearrangement joins TRBV2 to TRBJ1-5; D gene unclear. Germline assignment: CDR1 SNHLY and CDR2 FYNNEI. This CDR3 spans 14 amino acids. Trimming left V 11 bases short and J 0 bases short, with 14 bases between. The CDR3 coding sequence is TGTGCCTCTCAGGAATCAGCTAGCAATCAGCCCCAGCATTTT. Its protein is CASQESASNQPQHF.

J is TRBJ2-7 and V is TRBV27, with TRBD1 matching 7 bases. Germline trimming cut 6 bases from V and 4 bases from J; bases unmatched to any gene: 12. The CDR3 is made up of 15 amino acids. CDR1 is MNHEY and CDR2 is SMNVEV in the germline V gene (reference sequence). The CDR3 loop reads CASSRRGTGEYEQYF. CDR3 DNA: TGTGCCAGCAGCCGTAGGGGAACAGGGGAATACGAGCAGTACTTC.

This rearrangement joins TRBV7-6 to TRBJ1-3, with 8 bases aligning to TRBD1. Germline CDR1 SGHVS, CDR2 FNYEAQ. The CDR3 consists of 14 residues. The V gene end was trimmed by 4 bases and the J gene end by 5 bases; junction bases not matched to a gene: 4. CDR3 region: CASSYRGGRNTIYF. The DNA for the CDR3 is TGTGCCAGCAGCTACAGGGGGGGACGAAACACCATATATTTT.

There are a few counts of this clone. This chain connects TRBV30 to TRBJ2-2; TRBD2 matches at 9 bases. Germline V gene sequence: CDR1 GTSNPN, CDR2 SVGIG (reference sequence). J gave up 1 base and V 4 bases, and 4 bases lay outside the gene matches. The CDR3 spans 15 residues. The CDR3 nucleotides read TGTGCCTGGACGCGACTAGCGGTGAACACCGGGGAGCTGTTTTTT. Amino acid sequence: CAWTRLAVNTGELFF.

The rearrangement links TRBV4-3 to TRBJ2-1, with D uncertain. V was trimmed by 2 bases and J by 6 bases, leaving 8 bases between them. The CDR3 spans 13 residues. Germline V lookup: CDR1 LGHNA, CDR2 YSLEER. The CDR3 sequence is CASSQKLLNEQFF. The CDR3, as DNA: TGCGCCAGCAGCCAAAAATTACTCAATGAGCAGTTCTTC.

V gene TRBV7-9 combines with J gene TRBJ2-5; 7 bases fit TRBD2. Germline-derived CDR1 and CDR2 are SEHNR and FQNEAQ (reference sequence). The CDR3 has 16 amino acids. After removal of 1 base from V and 2 bases from J, the junction contained 7 bases not matched to a gene. The DNA of the CDR3 is TGTGCCAGCAGCTTAGGAGGAGCGGGAATTCAAGAGACCCAGTACTTC. This codes for CASSLGGAGIQETQYF.

The V gene is TRBV29-1, the J gene TRBJ2-7, with D perhaps TRBD1 (5 bases). This CDR3 contains 16 residues. The V and J ends lost 2 bases and 4 bases respectively, with 21 bases between them. Germline values: CDR1 SQVTM, CDR2 ANQGSEA. The CDR3 DNA follows: TGCAGCGTTGAATTACCCCTAGGCAGGGAATTGTACGAGCAGTACTTC. Translation gives CSVELPLGRELYEQYF.

The chain is built from TRBV7-8 and TRBJ2-7; D may be TRBD2 (5 bases). V shed 2 bases and J shed 6 bases, with 23 bases lying between them. Germline lookup yields CDR1 SGHVS and CDR2 FQNEAQ. This CDR3 spans 17 amino acids. CDR3 amino acids: CASSLYWMSQKRGEQYF. DNA of the CDR3: TGTGCCAGCAGCTTATATTGGATGTCACAAAAACGGGGCGAGCAGTACTTC.

The chain combines TRBV5-8 with TRBJ1-2; D perhaps matches TRBD1 (5 bases). Germline-derived CDR1 and CDR2 are SGHTS and YDEGEE. CDR3 length: 16 residues. V shed 4 bases and J shed 6 bases, with 22 bases lying between them. The CDR3 bases are TGTGCCAGCAGCGTAGGATCCCTAGGACACCGGAATGGCTACACCTTC. Its protein is CASSVGSLGHRNGYTF.

This sequence joins TRBV19 and TRBJ2-7; D is perhaps TRBD2 (5 bases). The CDR3 contains 13 residues. The V end lost 1 base, the J end lost 9 bases, and 13 bases lay between the germline ends. Germline CDR1 LNHDA, CDR2 SQIVND (reference sequence). DNA of the CDR3: TGTGCCAGTAGTATAGGGAGGTACGAGCGGCAGTACTTC. Translating it yields CASSIGRYERQYF.

V and J are TRBV23-1 and TRBJ1-5, with D hard to call. TRBV23-1 is recorded as an ORF, its role being uncertain. The CDR3 length is 13 residues. V shed 2 bases and J shed 5 bases, with 7 bases lying between them. The CDR3 here is CASSQAEHQPQHF. CDR3 DNA: TGCGCCAGCAGTCAAGCGGAGCATCAGCCCCAGCATTTT.

The chain uses TRBV9 and TRBJ2-2; TRBD2 matches at 14 bases. Germline V lookup: CDR1 SGDLS, CDR2 YYNGEE. V was pared by 3 bases and J by 3 bases, with 4 bases of the junction left unmatched. This CDR3 spans 17 amino acids. The CDR3 DNA sequence: TGTGCCAGCAGCGCTGGGACTAGCGGGAGCCACACCGGGGAGCTGTTTTTT. Encoded protein: CASSAGTSGSHTGELFF.

The chain carries TRBV6-5 and TRBJ2-1; a weak D match, TRBD1 (5 bases). Trimming pared 11 bases from V and 5 bases from J, leaving 16 bases between. CDR1 MNHEY and CDR2 SVGAGI come from the germline V gene. The CDR3 has 13 residues. In nucleotides, the CDR3 is TGTGCCGCCAGGGTCTCCCGGCACAATGAGCAGTTCTTC. Its translation: CAARVSRHNEQFF.

This clone showed up just a few times. J is TRBJ2-7 and V is TRBV25-1, with a tentative D call TRBD2 (6 bases). CDR3 length: 14 amino acids. V was pared by 1 base and J by 5 bases, with 12 bases between. The germline CDR1 and CDR2 sequences are MGHDK and SYGVNS. CDR3 loop: CASSELGGVNEQYF. DNA for the CDR3: TGTGCCAGCAGTGAATTGGGAGGAGTAAACGAGCAGTACTTC.

In its sample, this clone was seen a few times. This rearrangement joins TRBV28 to TRBJ2-5; D is uncertain. The ends were cut back, 5 bases at V and 1 base at J, with 11 bases in the middle. The V gene's germline CDR1 is MDHEN and CDR2 SYDVKM. The CDR3 covers 14 residues. The CDR3 nucleotides read TGTGCCAGCAGTCGCGGCGCCTCCCAAGAGACCCAGTACTTC. Protein sequence: CASSRGASQETQYF.

Only one count was recorded for this clone. The J gene is TRBJ1-3, the V gene TRBV5-4; possibly TRBD1 for D (6 bases). CDR1 is SGHNT and CDR2 is YYREEE in the germline V gene (reference sequence). The V end lost 4 bases, the J end lost 7 bases, and 18 bases lay between the germline ends. The CDR3 is made up of 15 amino acids. CDR3 sequence (DNA): TGTGCCAGCAGCGAGGCCGGCGGACAGTTGAACACCATATATTTT. Protein sequence: CASSEAGGQLNTIYF.

V is TRBV7-6 and J is TRBJ2-7; TRBD2 agrees at 13 bases. The CDR3 is made up of 17 amino acids. Germline CDR1 is SGHVS and CDR2 is FNYEAQ. Trimming at V came to 5 bases and at J to 0 bases, leaving 7 bases not matched to a gene. The CDR3 reads CASSRGTSGMSSYEQYF. In DNA form, the CDR3 reads TGTGCCAGCAGCCGCGGGACTAGCGGGATGAGCTCCTACGAGCAGTACTTC.

V usage is TRBV18 and J usage is TRBJ2-7; D is unclear. The CDR3 length is 15 residues. Trimming cost V 3 bases and J 2 bases, with 14 bases left between them. Looked up from germline, CDR1 is KGHSH and CDR2 is LQKENI. The CDR3 loop is CASSPPYRVAYEQYF. The CDR3 DNA reads as TGTGCCAGCTCACCTCCCTACCGGGTGGCCTACGAGCAGTACTTC.

The rearrangement links TRBV10-2 to TRBJ2-1; 10 nucleotides match TRBD2. CDR3 length equals 13 residues. V lost 7 bases and J lost 12; bases outside the gene matches: 9. Per germline, CDR1 WSHSY and CDR2 SAAADI. The CDR3 nucleotides read TGCGCCAGCACTGCCTTAGCGGGAGGACCGCAGTTCTTC. This translates into CASTALAGGPQFF.